The present T cell receptor (beta chain) was sequenced within a study of blood T cell repertoires in COVID-19. Study summary: Collection of acute and convalescent COVID-19 samples took place in the United States, Italy and Spain.

Trimming removed 0 bases at V and 3 bases at J, with 9 bases between. The germline gives CDR1 LGHDT, CDR2 YNNKEL (reference sequence). CDR3 length equals 15 residues. Produced via immunoSEQ multiplex PCR; TCRdb's table is partial and in-frame only. The table includes over 100,000 clones, 85% to 90% detected once. The chain employs TRBV3-1 (or the pseudogene TRBV3-2) and TRBJ1-5; D not certain. This TCR was sampled from a man aged 50 or older with active COVID-19. The sample was peripheral blood. The CDR3 DNA reads as TGTGCCAGCAGCCAAGACGGTCTATACAATCAGCCCCAGCATTTT. It encodes CASSQDGLYNQPQHF.